These 17 T cell receptor beta chains share one sample of origin, sequenced in a study of T cell repertoires in cytomegalovirus infection. TCRdb re-derived calls from the reads in MiXCR, one entry per CDR3 protein. The repertoire holds 150,000 to 160,000 distinct CDR3 sequences, roughly a quarter seen once, with 11% in the top ten. The sample was PBMCs. The receptors shown here come from a human donor in good health (CMV status not recorded). Some clones in this sample may be carry-over from other donors' samples.

There are a few counts of this clonotype. The V gene is TRBV12-3 or TRBV12-4, the J gene TRBJ1-5; no clear D. This CDR3 region has 15 residues. The ends were cut back, 5 bases at V and 2 bases at J, with 13 bases in the middle. The CDR3 loop is CASSLAPQGNQPQHF. CDR3 DNA sequence: TGTGCCAGCAGTCTTGCTCCCCAGGGCAATCAGCCCCAGCATTTT.

This clonotype was detected only a few times. The chain carries TRBV28 and TRBJ2-1; D is possibly TRBD1 (5 bases). The CDR3 spans 15 residues. The V gene's germline CDR1 is MDHEN and CDR2 SYDVKM. V lost 2 bases, J lost 7 bases, and 15 bases lay in between. Here the CDR3 DNA reads TGTGCCAGCAGTTTACCCCCCCCAGGACATAATGAGCAGTTCTTC. This sequence encodes CASSLPPPGHNEQFF.

This clonotype has a handful of counts. The rearrangement joins TRBV29-1 to TRBJ1-2; TRBD1 is a possible D gene (5 bases). The germline V gene has CDR1 SQVTM and CDR2 ANQGSEA. The germline V and J ends were trimmed by 0 bases and 7 bases, with 12 bases remaining between them. The CDR3 loop spans 13 amino acids. CDR3: CSVEDRGRAGYTF. The CDR3 nucleotides are TGCAGCGTTGAAGATCGTGGCAGGGCTGGCTACACCTTC.

The chain combines TRBV24-1 with TRBJ2-1; D tentatively reads TRBD1 or TRBD2 (5 bases each). The germline V gene encodes CDR1 KGHDR and CDR2 SFDVKD. The V gene lost 1 base and the J gene lost 5 bases, with 17 bases spanning the gap. CDR3 size: 17 residues. The CDR3 spells CATSDFPGSGPHNEQFF. CDR3 nucleotides: TGTGCCACCAGTGATTTTCCGGGCTCGGGGCCACACAATGAGCAGTTCTTC.

This clonotype was counted only a few times. The chain links TRBV5-1 to TRBJ2-1; 9 bases line up with TRBD1. The J segment lost 9 bases and the V segment lost 6 bases, leaving 7 bases of the junction unmatched. CDR3 length: 13 residues. Germline assignment: CDR1 SGHRS and CDR2 YFSETQ. The CDR3 region has the DNA TGCGCCAGCAAGGAGACAGGGGGAACTGAGCAGTTCTTC. It specifies CASKETGGTEQFF.

This clonotype was seen a handful of times. The chain employs TRBV7-8 and TRBJ1-3; 8 nucleotides match TRBD1. The germline gives CDR1 SGHVS, CDR2 FQNEAQ. V lost 1 base, J lost 3 bases, and 8 bases stayed unmatched. There are 17 residues in the CDR3. CDR3 in amino acids: CASSLGDPGQVGNTIYF. CDR3 coding DNA: TGTGCCAGCAGCTTAGGCGACCCGGGACAGGTTGGAAACACCATATATTTT. The whole variable domain, filled in from reference TRBV7-8 and TRBJ1-3, reads GAGVSQSPRYKVAKRGQDVALRCDPISGHVSLFWYQQALGQGPEFLTYFQNEAQLDKSGLPSDRFFAERPEGSVSTLKIQRTQQEDSAVYLCASSLGDPGQVGNTIYFGEGSWLTVV.

The chain links TRBV5-6 to TRBJ2-2; TRBD2 might be the D (6 bases). The V end lost 3 bases, the J end lost 7 bases, and 13 bases lay between the germline ends. CDR1 and CDR2 from the germline V gene are SGHDT and YYEEEE. This CDR3 has 14 residues. The CDR3 is CASSSEGFSGELFF. The DNA for the CDR3 is TGTGCCAGCAGCTCGGAGGGTTTTAGCGGGGAGCTGTTTTTT.

This clonotype was counted only a few times. The V gene is TRBV19, the J gene TRBJ2-7; 10 bases are a match to TRBD1. The CDR3 sequence is 16 residues long. The V gene end was trimmed by 4 bases and the J gene end by 2 bases; junction bases not matched to a gene: 8. The germline V gene encodes CDR1 LNHDA and CDR2 SQIVND (reference sequence). CDR3 coding DNA: TGTGCCAGTAGTAACCCGGGACAGGGGAACGCCTACGAGCAGTACTTC. Encoded protein: CASSNPGQGNAYEQYF.

This clonotype was counted a single time. This sequence joins TRBV6-1 and TRBJ2-7; maybe TRBD1 (5 bases). Per the germline V gene, CDR1 is MNHNS and CDR2 is SASEGT. Trimming took off 2 bases at V and 5 bases at J, with 10 bases between the two ends. The CDR3 has 13 amino acids. CDR3 nucleotides: TGTGCCAGCAGTGAATTAGGGGTCCACGAGCAGTACTTC. It yields the protein CASSELGVHEQYF.

This chain uses TRBV7-6 with TRBJ2-7; TRBD1 agrees at 8 bases. This CDR3 comprises 14 residues. V lost 6 bases, J lost 7 bases, and 11 bases stayed unmatched. CDR1 SGHVS and CDR2 FNYEAQ come from the germline V gene. The CDR3: CASRSQGAPGEQYF. The CDR3 region has the DNA TGTGCCAGCAGGTCCCAGGGGGCGCCGGGGGAGCAGTACTTC. The entire variable domain, with the rest obtained from reference TRBV7-6 and TRBJ2-7, is as follows: GAGVSQSPRYKVTKRGQDVALRCDPISGHVSLYWYRQALGQGPEFLTYFNYEAQQDKSGLPNDRFSAERPEGSISTLTIQRTEQRDSAMYRCASRSQGAPGEQYFGPGTRLTVT.

V is TRBV18 and J is TRBJ2-1, with 9 bases that match TRBD1. CDR1 is KGHSH and CDR2 is LQKENI in the germline V gene. This CDR3 is 16 amino acids long. V was clipped by 0 bases and J by 10 bases; unmatched bases: 10. This CDR3 is CASSPPPGQGLAEQFF. The CDR3, as DNA: TGTGCCAGCTCACCACCACCGGGACAGGGCTTGGCGGAGCAGTTCTTC.

This chain uses TRBV16 with TRBJ1-2; D ambiguous. The CDR3 is 13 residues long. Between the trimmed V and J ends, which lost 0 bases and 8 bases, there was a span of 10 bases. The germline V gene encodes CDR1 KGHSY and CDR2 FQNENV. Here the CDR3 reads CASSQSGSQGYTF. DNA for the CDR3: TGTGCCAGCAGCCAATCGGGCAGTCAAGGCTACACCTTC. The full variable domain, with the rest looked up from reference TRBV16 and TRBJ1-2, is GEEVAQTPKHLVRGEGQKAKLYCAPIKGHSYVFWYQQVLKNEFKFLISFQNENVFDETGMPKERFSAKCLPNSPCSLEIQATKLEDSAVYFCASSQSGSQGYTFGSGTRLTVV.

Only a few counts were recorded for this clonotype. V is TRBV9 and J is TRBJ1-1; D not certain. Trimming pared 1 base from V and 4 bases from J, leaving 11 bases between. The CDR3 totals 14 residues. From germline, CDR1 is SGDLS and CDR2 YYNGEE. The CDR3, as DNA: TGTGCCAGCAGCGTAACGCCGGAGGGCACTGAAGCTTTCTTT. Translated, it gives CASSVTPEGTEAFF.

In its sample, this clonotype was seen a few times. The chain combines TRBV7-2 with TRBJ2-3; 8 positions agree with TRBD2. This CDR3 has 16 amino acids. With V trimmed by 4 bases and J by 5 bases, 11 bases remained unmatched. Germline assignment: CDR1 SGHTA and CDR2 FQGNSA. The CDR3, as DNA: TGTGCCAGCAGCTGGGGTACGGGAGGGCCTAGAGATACGCAGTATTTT. Translating it yields CASSWGTGGPRDTQYF. Based on the CDR3 plus reference TRBV7-2 and TRBJ2-3, the full variable domain is GAGVSQSPSNKVTEKGKDVELRCDPISGHTALYWYRQSLGQGLEFLIYFQGNSAPDKSGLPSDRFSAERTGGSVSTLTIQRTQQEDSAVYLCASSWGTGGPRDTQYFGPGTRLTVL.

This clonotype has only a few counts. The junction shows a germline mismatch at one end, possibly a read error. The J gene is TRBJ2-7, the V gene TRBV29-1, with TRBD1 matching 7 bases. The CDR3 length is 9 residues. CDR1 and CDR2 (germline): SQVTM, ANQGSEA. CDR3 in DNA: TGCAGCGTTGGGGGACAGAGAAGCTTC. Protein sequence: CSVGGQRSF.

The V call is TRBV6-6, the J call TRBJ2-7, with D unresolved. CDR1 and CDR2 from the germline V gene are MNHNY and SVGAGI (reference sequence). This CDR3 contains 14 residues. V was cut by 4 bases and J by 2 bases, with 12 bases left in between. The CDR3, as DNA: TGTGCCAGCAGTTCAGGCGTTGGAGCCTACGAGCAGTACTTC. Translated, it gives CASSSGVGAYEQYF.

Ten or more counts support this clonotype. The chain carries TRBV6-1 and TRBJ2-7; D possibly uses TRBD1 or TRBD2 (5 bases each). Germline CDR1 and CDR2: MNHNS and SASEGT. Trimming stripped 2 bases from V and 4 bases from J, with 12 bases between. The CDR3 has 14 amino acids. DNA of the CDR3: TGTGCCAGCAGTGAACGGGGCTTGCCGTACGAGCAGTACTTC. Its protein product is CASSERGLPYEQYF.